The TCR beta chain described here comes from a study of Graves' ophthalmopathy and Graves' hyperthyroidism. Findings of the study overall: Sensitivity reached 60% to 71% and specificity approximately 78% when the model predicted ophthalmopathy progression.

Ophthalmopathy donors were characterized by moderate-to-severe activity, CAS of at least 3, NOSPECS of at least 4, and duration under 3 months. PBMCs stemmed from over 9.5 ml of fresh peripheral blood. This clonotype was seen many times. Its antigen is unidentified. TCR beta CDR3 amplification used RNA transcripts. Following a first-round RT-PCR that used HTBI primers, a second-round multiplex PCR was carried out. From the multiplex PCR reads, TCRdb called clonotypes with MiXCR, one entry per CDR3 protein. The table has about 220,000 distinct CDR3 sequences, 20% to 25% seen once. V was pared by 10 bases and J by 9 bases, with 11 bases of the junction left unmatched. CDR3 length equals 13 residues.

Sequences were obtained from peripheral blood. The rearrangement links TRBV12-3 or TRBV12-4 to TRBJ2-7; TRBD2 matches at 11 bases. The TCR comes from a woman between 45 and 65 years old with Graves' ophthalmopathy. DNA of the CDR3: TGTGCCACCGGGACTAGCGGCTCTCCGGGGCAGTACTTC. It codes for CATGTSGSPGQYF.